Listed here are 25 T cell receptor beta chains from one sample, sequenced in a study of radiotherapy plus CTLA-4 blockade in lung cancer. Libraries were prepared by immunoSEQ multiplex PCR; TCRdb keeps only in-frame clonotypes and omits some of them. The repertoire holds approximately 77,000 clones, with around 80% as singletons. The specimen comprised peripheral blood, sampled from a patient treated with radiotherapy plus ipilimumab. The receptors were sampled from a human donor with non-small cell lung cancer who had stable disease on radiotherapy plus ipilimumab.

This clone was observed a handful of times. The chain joins TRBV28 to TRBJ1-1; D might be TRBD1 (5 bases). Germline values: CDR1 MDHEN, CDR2 SYDVKM. The CDR3 consists of 12 residues. V lost 3 bases, J lost 7 bases, and 9 bases lay in between. The CDR3 sequence is CASSLWTFEAFF. CDR3 nucleotide sequence: TGTGCCAGCAGTTTGTGGACATTTGAAGCTTTCTTT.

V gene TRBV7-9 combines with J gene TRBJ2-7; D not resolved. V was trimmed by 5 bases and J by 0 bases, leaving 5 bases between them. Looked up from germline, CDR1 is SEHNR and CDR2 is FQNEAQ (reference sequence). This CDR3 contains 12 residues. The CDR3 DNA reads as TGTGCCAGCAGCCCCAGCTCCTACGAGCAGTACTTC. This translates into CASSPSSYEQYF.

The chain combines TRBV2 with TRBJ2-3; TRBD2 agrees at 7 bases. This CDR3 spans 13 amino acids. Germline V CDR1 and CDR2: SNHLY, FYNNEI. V shed 7 bases and J 3 bases; nucleotides not matched to a gene: 4. The CDR3 spells CASNQGGTDTQYF. The CDR3 DNA follows: TGTGCCAGCAACCAGGGAGGGACAGATACGCAGTATTTT.

The chain joins TRBV11-2 to TRBJ2-7, with 16 bases that match TRBD2. Germline assignment: CDR1 SGHAT and CDR2 FQNNGV. V lost 6 bases to trimming and J lost 0 bases; unmatched junction nucleotides: 5. The CDR3 has 17 amino acids. The CDR3 loop is CASRSGTSGGASYEQYF. For the CDR3, the DNA is TGTGCCAGCAGGTCCGGGACTAGCGGGGGGGCCTCCTACGAGCAGTACTTC.

V and J are TRBV9 and TRBJ2-5, with 8 bases identical to TRBD2. The J call could be wrong; TRBJ2-7 is a better fit for the DNA end. The CDR3 extends over 15 amino acids. CDR1 SGDLS and CDR2 YYNGEE come from the germline V gene. CDR3 DNA: TGTGCCAGCAGCTCCTACGGGGGGGTTGCCTACGAGCAGTACTTC. Translating it yields CASSSYGGVAYEQYF.

The CDR3 DNA reads as TGTGCCAGCAGCTTAAGAGCAGGGGGCTTCACTGAAGCTTTCTTT. Amino acids: CASSLRAGGFTEAFF. V and J are TRBV7-9 and TRBJ1-1; TRBD1 matches 8 bases. This CDR3 has 15 amino acids. CDR1 and CDR2 from the germline V gene are SEHNR and FQNEAQ (reference sequence). V lost 2 bases and J lost 4; bases outside the gene matches: 6.

The chain employs TRBV25-1 and TRBJ1-3; 8 bases are a match to TRBD1. The germline gives CDR1 MGHDK, CDR2 SYGVNS. This CDR3 is built from 15 residues. The V segment lost 4 bases and the J segment 0 bases; nucleotides outside the gene matches: 2. The CDR3 DNA reads TGTGCCAGCAGTGCAGGGGGCGTCTCTGGAAACACCATATATTTT. Translating it yields CASSAGGVSGNTIYF.

The chain couples TRBV25-1 to TRBJ2-5; 8 bases agree with TRBD1. The germline CDR1 and CDR2 sequences are MGHDK and SYGVNS. The CDR3 contains 14 residues. The trim removed 4 bases at V and 5 bases at J, leaving 6 bases unmatched. The CDR3 reads CASSARTGQETQYF. The CDR3 region has the DNA TGTGCCAGCAGTGCCCGGACAGGGCAGGAGACCCAGTACTTC.

The gene calls are TRBV7-8 and TRBJ2-6; D ambiguous. Germline V gene data show CDR1 as SGHVS and CDR2 as FQNEAQ. Trimming removed 2 bases from V and 0 bases from J, with 8 bases in between. This CDR3 has 16 amino acids. This CDR3 reads CASSLNPTSGANVLTF. The CDR3 DNA reads as TGTGCCAGCAGCTTAAACCCGACCTCTGGGGCCAACGTCCTGACTTTC. The whole variable domain, filled in from reference TRBV7-8 and TRBJ2-6, reads GAGVSQSPRYKVAKRGQDVALRCDPISGHVSLFWYQQALGQGPEFLTYFQNEAQLDKSGLPSDRFFAERPEGSVSTLKIQRTQQEDSAVYLCASSLNPTSGANVLTFGAGSRLTVL.

The chain is built from TRBV18 and TRBJ1-2, with a tentative D call TRBD1 (5 bases). V was pared by 0 bases and J by 4 bases, with 15 bases between. This CDR3 has 16 amino acids. The germline CDR1 and CDR2 sequences are KGHSH and LQKENI. CDR3 residues: CASSPPTGLGLYGYTF. CDR3 sequence (DNA): TGTGCCAGCTCACCACCAACTGGTTTGGGGCTCTATGGCTACACCTTC.

This clone was seen only a few times. J is TRBJ1-6 and V is TRBV27; TRBD1 aligns across 10 bases. This CDR3 has 18 residues. The V gene end was trimmed by 10 bases and the J gene end by 0 bases; junction bases not matched to a gene: 12. Germline lookup yields CDR1 MNHEY and CDR2 SMNVEV (reference sequence). CDR3 in DNA: TGTGCCACCAGGCGGGACAGGGGCCTGAGCTCCTATAATTCACCCCTCCACTTT. Its protein product is CATRRDRGLSSYNSPLHF.

This chain links TRBV4-2 with TRBJ2-2; perhaps TRBD1 as D (6 bases). Germline values: CDR1 LGHNA, CDR2 YNFKEQ. The CDR3 extends over 16 amino acids. With 1 base removed from V and 1 base from J, the gap between germline ends came to 10 bases. Written as DNA, the CDR3 is TGTGCCAGCAGCCAAGCGACAGGCATGAACACCGGGGAGCTGTTTTTT. Residues: CASSQATGMNTGELFF.

The sample holds one count of this clone. The J gene is TRBJ1-1, the V gene TRBV5-1; a possible D gene is TRBD1 (6 bases). Trimming stripped 3 bases from V and 1 base from J, with 13 bases between. The CDR3 length is 15 residues. The germline V gene has CDR1 SGHRS and CDR2 YFSETQ. The CDR3: CASSWDGGTNTEAFF. The DNA of the CDR3 is TGCGCCAGCAGCTGGGACGGGGGCACGAACACTGAAGCTTTCTTT.

This chain links TRBV7-3 with TRBJ1-2; the D is unclear. The CDR3 totals 13 residues. Germline assignment: CDR1 SGHTA and CDR2 FQGTGA. The germline V and J ends were trimmed by 1 base and 8 bases, with 11 bases remaining between them. CDR3 coding DNA: TGTGCCAGCAGCTTAAGGGCGGACGGGGGCTACACCTTC. It is translated as CASSLRADGGYTF.

The rearrangement uses TRBV5-1 and TRBJ2-7; D unresolved. Trimming shortened V by 0 bases and J by 3 bases, and 7 bases separated the two germline ends. Germline lookup yields CDR1 SGHRS and CDR2 YFSETQ. This CDR3 is 13 amino acids long. The CDR3 nucleotides read TGCGCCAGCAGCTTGGGAGACAACTACGAGCAGTACTTC. Its protein is CASSLGDNYEQYF.

The rearrangement uses TRBV6-4 and TRBJ1-5; D not certain. This CDR3 spans 18 amino acids. The V and J ends lost 0 bases and 5 bases respectively, with 20 bases between them. Looked up from germline, CDR1 is MRHNA and CDR2 is SNTAGT. CDR3 in amino acids: CASSDSAGVKAGDQPQHF. The DNA for the CDR3 is TGTGCCAGCAGTGACTCGGCCGGGGTAAAGGCGGGTGATCAGCCCCAGCATTTT.

This chain connects TRBV10-1 to TRBJ1-4, with unresolved D. The CDR3 is 14 amino acids. CDR1 and CDR2 from the germline V gene are WNHNN and SYGVQD (reference sequence). V gave up 3 bases and J gave up 7 bases, with 12 bases separating them. The CDR3 reads CASSDPNSGEKLFF. The DNA for the CDR3 is TGCGCCAGCAGTGACCCCAACTCAGGTGAAAAACTGTTTTTT.

V and J are TRBV5-1 and TRBJ1-4; the match to TRBD1 covers 7 bases. Germline CDR1 reads SGHRS; CDR2 reads YFSETQ. The junction had 3 bases not matched to a gene; V was cut back by 0 bases and J by 4 bases. This CDR3 has 15 residues. CDR3 in DNA: TGCGCCAGCAGCTTGGAGGGGGCGTTTAATGAAAAACTGTTTTTT. The encoded protein is CASSLEGAFNEKLFF.

CDR3 region: CASSFPGTGAGNTIYF. The CDR3, as DNA: TGTGCCAGCAGCTTCCCCGGGACAGGGGCTGGAAACACCATATATTTT. This chain uses TRBV7-8 with TRBJ1-3, with TRBD1 matching 10 bases. Germline V gene sequence: CDR1 SGHVS, CDR2 FQNEAQ. The CDR3 is 16 amino acids. The V and J ends lost 3 bases and 2 bases, in that order; junction bases with no gene match: 4.

The gene calls are TRBV2 and TRBJ2-7; D ambiguous. The CDR3 runs to 11 residues. Per the germline V gene, CDR1 is SNHLY and CDR2 is FYNNEI. With 3 bases removed from V and 6 bases from J, the gap between germline ends came to 6 bases. The chain's CDR3 is CASSEGPEQYF. CDR3 in DNA: TGTGCCAGCAGTGAGGGCCCCGAGCAGTACTTC.

A word on this clone: Different DNA sequences within this sample yield the same CDR3. This chain links TRBV5-1 with TRBJ1-1; D may be TRBD1 (6 bases). The germline gives CDR1 SGHRS, CDR2 YFSETQ. V was trimmed by 3 bases and J by 3 bases, leaving 12 bases between them. This CDR3 is built from 14 residues. CDR3 nucleotides: TGCGCCAGCAGCTCCAGGGGAGGGTACACTGAAGCTTTCTTT. Translated, it gives CASSSRGGYTEAFF.

The DNA for the CDR3 is TGCGCCAGCAGTGAGTCGATAGGGGGTCAAATCGAGTCTTACTATGGCTACACCTTC. Translated: CASSESIGGQIESYYGYTF. The rearrangement joins TRBV10-2 to TRBJ1-2, with D tentatively TRBD1 (6 bases). V shed 0 bases and J shed 3 bases, with 23 bases lying between them. From germline, CDR1 is WSHSY and CDR2 SAAADI. The CDR3 length is 19 residues.

This clone was detected only a few times. This rearrangement joins TRBV29-1 to TRBJ2-1, with TRBD2 matching over 8 bases. V lost 4 bases, J lost 4 bases, and 3 bases stayed unmatched. The length of the CDR3 is 13 residues. CDR1 is SQVTM, CDR2 ANQGSEA, per germline. The CDR3 loop reads CSVGRLAYNEQFF. The DNA for the CDR3 is TGCAGCGTTGGGAGACTAGCGTACAATGAGCAGTTCTTC.

The rearrangement links TRBV6-6 to TRBJ2-7, with 9 bases that match TRBD1. J gave up 7 bases and V 5 bases, and 9 bases lay outside the gene matches. The CDR3 runs 14 residues. Germline V lookup: CDR1 MNHNY, CDR2 SVGAGI (reference sequence). DNA of the CDR3: TGTGCCAGCAGTCTTCGACAGGGGGTCGGGGAGCAGTACTTC. Translation: CASSLRQGVGEQYF.

The chain has TRBV6-5 and TRBJ2-3, with D uncertain. Germline CDR1 MNHEY, CDR2 SVGAGI. CDR3 length equals 14 residues. Trimming stripped 7 bases from V and 0 bases from J, with 11 bases between. CDR3 region: CASKGGSSTDTQYF. In DNA form, the CDR3 reads TGTGCCAGCAAGGGCGGCAGTAGCACAGATACGCAGTATTTT.